The present entry profiles one T cell receptor beta chain with its context. In the sorted-subset replicate PCRs, roughly 210 ng DNA, 25,000 to 30,000 T cell genomes, was used. Authors' data handling: Filtering was not the same, since immunoSEQ gave junction-only sequences without quality scores. Sequenced by immunoSEQ multiplex PCR; TCRdb stores in-frame clones only, minus some. The V and J calls and clone size are taken from that table; D and trimming were inferred from the DNA. This table holds about 1.5 million clones, around 97% found once. Free of recent acute infections or vaccinations, the donors were healthy HIV-negative adults. The data stem from a study of shared clonotypes between healthy human individuals. Germline CDR1 and CDR2: SGHKS and YYEKEE (reference sequence). The CDR3 extends over 14 amino acids. V was clipped by 0 bases and J by 8 bases; unmatched bases: 5.

The chain combines TRBV5-5 with TRBJ1-2; 9 positions match TRBD1. This clonotype originated in a man aged 25-45 years in good health. The sequenced sample consisted of naive CD4+ T cells sorted from blood. Subset indicated: CD45RA+ positively selected. CDR3 loop: CASSLGTGERGYTF. CDR3 nucleotide sequence: TGTGCCAGCAGCTTGGGGACAGGGGAACGGGGCTACACCTTC.